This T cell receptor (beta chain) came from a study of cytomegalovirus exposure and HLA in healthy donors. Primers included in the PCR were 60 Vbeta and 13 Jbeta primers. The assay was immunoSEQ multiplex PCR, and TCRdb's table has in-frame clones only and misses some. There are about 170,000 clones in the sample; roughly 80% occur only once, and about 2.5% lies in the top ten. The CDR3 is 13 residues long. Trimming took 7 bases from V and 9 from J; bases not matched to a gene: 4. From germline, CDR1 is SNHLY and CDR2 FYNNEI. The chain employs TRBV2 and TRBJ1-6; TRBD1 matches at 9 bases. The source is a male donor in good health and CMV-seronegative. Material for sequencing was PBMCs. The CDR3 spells CASKGTGISPLHF. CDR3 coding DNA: TGTGCCAGCAAGGGGACAGGGATTTCACCCCTCCACTTT.